Listed below are T cell receptor beta chains from one sample, sequenced in a study of T cells in Graves' hyperthyroidism and ophthalmopathy. TCRdb re-analysed the multiplex PCR reads in MiXCR, keeping a single row per CDR3 protein. The profile shows over 350,000 distinct CDR3 sequences, roughly 15% of them singletons. Sample: blood. All receptors derive from a man aged 18 to 35 with Graves' ophthalmopathy. Each CDR3 is given with its conserved first and last residue. The D gene is left open where the match is weak. Clone size is stated in some rows and not others, as once, few, many or a class when expanded.

d_call j_call clone_size v_call cdr3_aa cdr3_nt
- TRBJ2-5 few TRBV7-8 CASSFLATHGGETQYF TGTGCCAGCAGCTTTCTGGCCACCCACGGGGGCGAGACCCAGTACTTC
- TRBJ2-3 many TRBV14 CASSLKGTITDTQYF TGTGCCAGCAGCCTCAAGGGGACCATCACAGATACGCAGTATTTT
- TRBJ2-7 many TRBV28 CASSPAYNGDEQYF TGTGCCAGCAGTCCCGCCTATAACGGTGACGAGCAGTACTTC
- TRBJ2-3 few TRBV7-8 CASSYREGTDTQYF TGTGCCAGCAGCTACAGGGAAGGGACAGATACGCAGTATTTT
TRBD1 TRBJ1-5 many TRBV3-1 CASSQAGTGMQVGQPQHF TGTGCCAGCAGCCAAGCAGGGACAGGGATGCAGGTGGGTCAGCCCCAGCATTTT
- TRBJ1-5 many TRBV12-3/TRBV12-4 CASSLLGTGNQPQHF TGTGCCAGCAGTTTGTTAGGGACCGGCAATCAGCCCCAGCATTTT
- TRBJ1-2 many TRBV29-1 CSVRWTDRYGYTF TGCAGCGTCCGATGGACAGACCGCTATGGCTACACCTTC
- TRBJ2-7 many TRBV7-9 CASSYPYRDAEQYF TGTGCCAGCAGCTATCCCTACAGGGATGCGGAGCAGTACTTC
TRBD2 TRBJ2-1 - TRBV4-2 CASSQESGRSYNEQFF TGTGCCAGCAGCCAAGAAAGCGGGAGATCCTACAATGAGCAGTTCTTC
- TRBJ2-3 - TRBV6-4 CASSDVSSTDTQYF TGTGCCAGCAGTGACGTGAGCTCCACAGATACGCAGTATTTT
TRBD1 TRBJ1-1 few TRBV19 CASSITGGSSTEAFF TGTGCCAGTAGTATTACAGGGGGTAGTAGCACTGAAGCTTTCTTT
- TRBJ1-1 few TRBV4-1 CASSAVGGKGEAFF TGCGCCAGCAGCGCTGTGGGTGGGAAGGGTGAAGCTTTCTTT
- TRBJ1-1 few TRBV7-9 CASSLYGGRVNTEAFF TGTGCCAGCAGCTTATACGGGGGGCGGGTGAACACTGAAGCTTTCTTT
- TRBJ1-2 many TRBV27 CASHSRDNNNYGYTF TGTGCCAGCCACTCCAGGGACAATAATAACTATGGCTACACCTTC
TRBD2 TRBJ2-1 - TRBV7-9 CASSRTSGGSPTQFF TGTGCCAGCAGCCGGACTAGCGGGGGGTCCCCAACGCAGTTCTTC
- TRBJ2-5 many TRBV2 CASSDFRWTQYF TGTGCCAGCAGTGATTTCCGTTGGACCCAGTACTTC
- TRBJ2-7 - TRBV4-2 CASSQPGVTPGYEQYF TGTGCCAGCAGCCAGCCTGGGGTAACCCCCGGTTACGAGCAGTACTTC
TRBD1 TRBJ2-1 - TRBV24-1 CATSDLRQGVWEQFF TGTGCCACCAGTGATCTACGACAGGGTGTATGGGAGCAGTTCTTC
- TRBJ2-3 - TRBV7-2 CASSLAPSTDTQYF TGTGCCAGCAGCTTAGCCCCTAGCACAGATACGCAGTATTTT
TRBD1 TRBJ2-7 many TRBV13 CASSSTGGFYEQYF TGTGCCAGCAGCTCGACAGGGGGATTCTACGAGCAGTACTTC
- TRBJ2-3 many TRBV5-1 CASSLSGTQGNTQYF TGCGCCAGCAGCTTGTCCGGGACCCAGGGAAATACGCAGTATTTT
- TRBJ1-6 many TRBV11-1 CASSLSTDNSPLHF TGTGCCAGCAGCTTATCGACGGATAATTCACCCCTCCACTTT
TRBD2 TRBJ2-1 many TRBV7-2 CASSNRTSVVLEQFF TGTGCCAGCAGCAACCGGACTAGCGTGGTTCTCGAGCAGTTCTTC
TRBD1 TRBJ1-2 - TRBV10-3 CAISEPRDRGYGYTF TGTGCCATCAGTGAGCCCCGGGACAGGGGCTATGGCTACACCTTC
- TRBJ2-1 - TRBV4-2 CASSQDEGKGWGYNEQFF TGTGCCAGCAGCCAAGATGAGGGGAAGGGGTGGGGGTACAATGAGCAGTTCTTC
- TRBJ1-5 - TRBV4-1 CASSHAMGSGQPQHF TGCGCCAGCAGCCATGCCATGGGATCTGGTCAGCCCCAGCATTTT
TRBD1 TRBJ1-5 few TRBV19 CASSSQGRAVQPQHF TGTGCCAGTAGTTCACAGGGGAGAGCCGTCCAGCCCCAGCATTTT
TRBD2 TRBJ2-1 - TRBV29-1 CSVGGSSYNEQFF TGCAGCGTTGGCGGGAGTTCCTACAATGAGCAGTTCTTC
- TRBJ1-1 few TRBV7-9 CASSLDGVSNTGAFF TGTGCCAGCAGCTTAGACGGGGTTTCGAACACTGGAGCTTTCTTT
- TRBJ1-2 - TRBV20-1 CSARERVSGYGYTF TGCAGTGCTAGAGAAAGGGTGTCGGGCTATGGCTACACCTTC
- TRBJ2-7 many TRBV13 CASSSWTRGEQYF TGTGCCAGCAGCTCCTGGACCCGTGGGGAGCAGTACTTC
- TRBJ2-3 many TRBV20-1 CSARDEDQGPADTQYF TGCAGTGCTAGAGATGAGGATCAGGGGCCCGCAGATACGCAGTATTTT
TRBD2 TRBJ2-5 many TRBV7-9 CASSLLAGEWETQYF TGTGCCAGCAGCTTACTAGCGGGGGAATGGGAGACCCAGTACTTC
- TRBJ2-1 - TRBV24-1 CATAHRPSYNEQFF TGTGCCACCGCGCATCGACCTTCCTACAATGAGCAGTTCTTC
- TRBJ1-3 - TRBV7-2 CASSRVPGNTIYF TGTGCCAGCAGCAGGGTACCTGGAAACACCATATATTTT
- TRBJ2-7 many TRBV6-5 CASSYSPGNPYEQYF TGTGCCAGCAGTTACTCACCAGGGAATCCCTACGAGCAGTACTTC
- TRBJ2-7 few TRBV7-8 CASSPGVGSYEQYF TGTGCCAGCAGCCCCGGGGTTGGGAGCTACGAGCAGTACTTC
- TRBJ2-3 few TRBV5-1 CASSFWKSTDTQYF TGCGCCAGCAGCTTTTGGAAGAGCACAGATACGCAGTATTTT
- TRBJ1-2 many TRBV12-3/TRBV12-4 CASSFDRQTNYGYTF TGTGCCAGCAGTTTCGACAGGCAAACTAACTATGGCTACACCTTC
- TRBJ2-2 many TRBV5-1 CASNLVPGELFF TGCGCCAGCAATCTAGTCCCCGGGGAGCTGTTTTTT
- TRBJ2-2 few TRBV27 CASSLNPFVGGGSGELFF TGTGCCAGCAGTTTAAACCCTTTTGTTGGGGGCGGGTCCGGGGAGCTGTTTTTT
- TRBJ1-4 many TRBV5-8 CASSLGTDLNEKLFF TGTGCCAGCAGCTTGGGGACGGACCTCAATGAAAAACTGTTTTTT
- TRBJ2-3 many TRBV11-2 CASSLGRRVRESGTDTQYF TGTGCCAGCAGCTTAGGCAGGAGGGTCCGGGAGTCAGGCACAGATACGCAGTATTTT
- TRBJ1-4 - TRBV12-3/TRBV12-4 CASTLGGLGLFF TGTGCCAGCACCTTAGGGGGGTTGGGACTGTTTTTT
- TRBJ1-2 many TRBV6-1 CASSYSRAARFYGYTF TGTGCCAGCAGTTACTCTCGGGCGGCCCGATTCTATGGCTACACCTTC
- TRBJ2-7 many TRBV20-1 CSGTGDYEQYF TGCAGTGGGACTGGCGACTACGAGCAGTACTTC
TRBD2 TRBJ2-5 - TRBV5-1 CASSLGRERETQYF TGCGCCAGCAGCTTGGGGCGGGAGAGAGAGACCCAGTACTTC
TRBD2 TRBJ2-1 many TRBV10-1 CASSESLAAVNEQFF TGCGCCAGCAGTGAGTCGCTAGCGGCCGTCAATGAGCAGTTCTTC
TRBD2 TRBJ2-5 many TRBV10-2 CATGGRAETQYF TGCGCCACCGGCGGGAGGGCGGAGACCCAGTACTTC
TRBD2 TRBJ2-7 many TRBV6-1 CASSIGLAVTYEQYF TGTGCCAGCAGTATCGGACTAGCAGTTACCTACGAGCAGTACTTC
- TRBJ2-7 - TRBV27 CASRLSGTYAQYF TGTGCCAGCAGGCTCTCCGGGACGTACGCGCAGTACTTC
- TRBJ2-3 many TRBV11-2 CASSYGQGWGVIADTQYF TGTGCCAGCAGCTACGGGCAGGGATGGGGTGTTATCGCAGATACGCAGTATTTT
TRBD1 TRBJ1-5 many TRBV7-8 CASSPDQTGISNQPQHF TGTGCCAGCAGCCCCGATCAGACAGGGATTAGCAATCAGCCCCAGCATTTT
- TRBJ2-3 many TRBV5-1 CASSFLSGHTDTQYF TGCGCCAGCAGCTTTCTAAGCGGCCACACAGATACGCAGTATTTT